This T cell receptor (beta chain) was retrieved from a study of T cell responses to AZD1222 COVID-19 vaccine. The method was immunoSEQ multiplex PCR; TCRdb's version includes in-frame clones alone and lacks a portion of them. This table holds roughly 49,000 clones, around 90% found once. CDR3 length: 15 residues. Germline loops: CDR1 SGHTA, CDR2 FQGTGA. V lost 3 bases and J lost 0; bases outside the gene matches: 2. General study points: White British donors predominated, females outnumbered males, and clonal diversity was possibly underestimated.

Turning to this clone: Its antigen is as yet unknown.

The source material was peripheral blood, sampled 28 days after the second AZD1222 dose. The chain is built from TRBV7-3 and TRBJ2-3, with 8 positions matching TRBD1. This TCR came from an adult who received the AZD1222 COVID-19 vaccine. The CDR3 region has the DNA TGTGCCAGCAGCTTCAGGGGGCCTAGCACAGATACGCAGTATTTT. Translation gives CASSFRGPSTDTQYF.